This TCR beta chain came from a study of shared clonotypes between healthy human individuals. Whole-study results and caveats: Naive subsets generally exceeded memory subsets in estimated richness. Naive CD4 clonotype sharing across a handful of donors was 5% to 6%.

Assay: immunoSEQ multiplex PCR; the TCRdb copy retains only in-frame clones and omits some. The sample carries about 2.1 million clones, 90% to 95% recorded once. This clone was detected only once. Its target is unknown. Other DNA sequences in the sample encode the same CDR3. Per the germline V gene, CDR1 is MNHEY and CDR2 is SMNVEV (reference sequence). The CDR3 contains 13 residues. The V end lost 3 bases, the J end lost 4 bases, and 9 bases lay between the germline ends. CD45RO-negative, CCR7-selected cells formed the naive CD8 fraction, which excluded terminally differentiated effector memory CD45RA+ cells.

This receptor was obtained from a man in his late teens or twenties in good health. Some clones in this sample may be carry-over from other donors' samples. Sequencing input: naive CD8+ T cells from PBMCs. The V call is TRBV27, the J call TRBJ1-2, with unresolved D. CDR3 in DNA: TGTGCCAGCAGTTTCGGAGGGTCCTATGGCTACACCTTC. Translated, it gives CASSFGGSYGYTF.